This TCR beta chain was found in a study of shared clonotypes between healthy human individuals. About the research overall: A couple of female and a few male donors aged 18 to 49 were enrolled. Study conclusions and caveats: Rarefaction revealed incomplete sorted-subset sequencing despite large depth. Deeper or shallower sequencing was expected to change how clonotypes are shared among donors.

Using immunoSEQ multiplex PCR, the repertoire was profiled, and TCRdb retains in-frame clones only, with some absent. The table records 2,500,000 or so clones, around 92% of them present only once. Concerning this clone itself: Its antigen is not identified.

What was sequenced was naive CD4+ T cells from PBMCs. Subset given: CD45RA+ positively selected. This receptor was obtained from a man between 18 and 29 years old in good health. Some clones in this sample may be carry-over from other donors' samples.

CDR3 DNA sequence: TGTGCCAGCAGTACTCCTCCGGGGGGAGTTGAAGCTTTCTTT. It is translated as CASSTPPGGVEAFF. The gene calls are TRBV28 and TRBJ1-1; D possibly corresponds to TRBD1 (5 bases). The CDR3 sequence is 14 residues long. With 5 bases removed from V and 7 bases from J, the gap between germline ends came to 17 bases. CDR1 is MDHEN, CDR2 SYDVKM, per germline. Looking up the rest from reference TRBV28 and TRBJ1-1 gives the full variable domain: DVKVTQSSRYLVKRTGEKVFLECVQDMDHENMFWYRQDPGLGLRLIYFSYDVKMKEKGDIPEGYSVSREKKERFSLILESASTNQTSMYLCASSTPPGGVEAFFGQGTRLTVV.